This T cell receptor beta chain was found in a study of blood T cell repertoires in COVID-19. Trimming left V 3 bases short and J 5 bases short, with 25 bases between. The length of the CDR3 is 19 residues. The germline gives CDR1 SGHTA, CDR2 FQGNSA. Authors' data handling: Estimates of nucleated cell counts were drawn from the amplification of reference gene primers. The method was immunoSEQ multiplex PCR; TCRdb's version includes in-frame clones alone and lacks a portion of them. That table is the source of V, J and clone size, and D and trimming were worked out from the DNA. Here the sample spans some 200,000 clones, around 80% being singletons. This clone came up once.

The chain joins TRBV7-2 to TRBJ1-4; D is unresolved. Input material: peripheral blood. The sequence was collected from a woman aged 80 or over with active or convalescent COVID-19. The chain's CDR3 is CASSFNHGVHHNLNEKLFF. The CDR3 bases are TGTGCCAGCAGCTTTAATCACGGGGTACACCACAACTTAAATGAAAAACTGTTTTTT.